The 3 T cell receptor beta chains below were found in one sample sequenced in a study of vaccination and CD4 T cells after COVID-19. No antigen has been assigned to these receptors. Time point here: late sampling 161 to 241 days after vaccination in a few convalescent patients. Treatment of the sample: approximately nine-day PBMC culture with coronavirus spike peptide pools or control peptides (ViraFEST assay). At the Johns Hopkins FTIC core, DNA taken from cultured CD4+ T cells was sequenced by way of the Oncomine TCR Beta short-read assay. TCRdb re-called the PCR reads through MiXCR, storing one row per CDR3 protein. The table includes about 22,000 distinct CDR3 sequences, under 40% detected once. The input for sequencing was CD4+ T cells from blood, cultured in vitro, taken about 7 months after SARS-CoV-2 vaccination. These receptors were obtained from a human donor who had recovered from COVID-19.

This chain connects TRBV20-1 to TRBJ2-3, with TRBD2 matching over 7 bases. Germline CDR1 DFQATT, CDR2 SNEGSKA (reference sequence). This CDR3 contains 13 residues. Trimming at V came to 7 bases and at J to 5 bases, leaving 9 bases not matched to a gene. The CDR3 protein is CSGGGNSEDTQYF. CDR3 DNA: TGCAGTGGGGGGGGGAACTCTGAAGATACGCAGTATTTT.

The chain is built from TRBV6-1 and TRBJ1-2; 7 nucleotides line up with TRBD1. V lost 6 bases, J lost 0 bases, and 4 bases stayed unmatched. Germline-derived CDR1 and CDR2 are MNHNS and SASEGT. The CDR3 is made up of 14 amino acids. CDR3 DNA: TGTGCCAGCAGAGTTGGGACAGCTAACTATGGCTACACCTTC. Amino acids: CASRVGTANYGYTF.

This clonotype was counted a few times. The chain combines TRBV6-1 with TRBJ1-1; D is unclear. V shed 8 bases and J shed 8 bases, with 12 bases lying between them. Germline CDR1 is MNHNS and CDR2 is SASEGT. The CDR3 sequence is 11 residues long. The chain's CDR3 is CASGPIGEAFF. The CDR3 nucleotides are TGTGCCAGCGGCCCCATCGGCGAAGCTTTCTTT.